The 14 T cell receptor beta chains listed next were all sequenced from one sample in a study of identical twins' blood T cells. TCRdb independently ran MiXCR on the 5' RACE reads; one entry per CDR3 protein. The sample consists of a few hundred thousand distinct CDR3 sequences, over 25% of them appearing once. Sequencing was done on a sample of PBMCs. The receptors originated from a woman aged 18 to 55 in good health.

The genes are TRBV5-1 and TRBJ1-1, with D perhaps TRBD1 (6 bases). The CDR3 has 16 amino acids. The V gene's germline CDR1 is SGHRS and CDR2 YFSETQ. Trimming left V 6 bases short and J 4 bases short, with 22 bases between. The CDR3 spells CASTLAPAGDFTEAFF. The CDR3 DNA follows: TGCGCCAGCACCCTAGCCCCCGCAGGGGACTTCACTGAAGCTTTCTTT.

This clonotype showed up many times. The chain links TRBV19 to TRBJ1-2; tentative D call: TRBD1 (5 bases). Germline V CDR1 and CDR2: LNHDA, SQIVND (reference sequence). The CDR3 is made up of 14 amino acids. V dropped 8 bases and J dropped 7 bases, with 20 bases sitting between them. CDR3 in amino acids: CASLPGAGNSGYTF. The DNA of the CDR3 is TGTGCCAGTCTCCCCGGGGCAGGGAATAGTGGCTACACCTTC.

The chain combines TRBV7-7 with TRBJ2-2, with D maybe TRBD2 (5 bases). Trimming stripped 6 bases from V and 1 base from J, with 12 bases between. Per germline, CDR1 SSHAT and CDR2 FNYEAQ (reference sequence). The CDR3 runs to 15 residues. The CDR3, as DNA: TGTGCCAGCAGTTACCTAAGCGGGAACACCGGGGAGCTGTTTTTT. Translated, it gives CASSYLSGNTGELFF.

This sequence joins TRBV5-1 and TRBJ2-1, with TRBD2 matching 8 bases. This CDR3 region has 15 residues. From germline, CDR1 is SGHRS and CDR2 YFSETQ. Unmatched junction bases numbered 13, after V lost 7 bases and J lost 7 bases. For the CDR3, the DNA is TGCGCCAGCGGGCCCGAAGGCGGGAGGAATAATGAGCAGTTCTTC. It yields the protein CASGPEGGRNNEQFF.

The rearrangement links TRBV5-1 to TRBJ2-5; possible D gene TRBD2, 5 bases. V was trimmed by 0 bases and J by 3 bases, leaving 9 bases between them. Germline V CDR1 and CDR2: SGHRS, YFSETQ. This CDR3 comprises 14 residues. The CDR3 DNA sequence: TGCGCCAGCAGCTTGGATTCACTAGAAGAGACCCAGTACTTC. It codes for CASSLDSLEETQYF.

This clonotype showed up many times. The chain uses TRBV11-3 and TRBJ1-6; D is unresolved. The CDR3 is made up of 14 amino acids. The V gene lost 3 bases and the J gene lost 8 bases, with 11 bases spanning the gap. The germline CDR1 and CDR2 sequences are SGHNT and YENEEA. CDR3 nucleotides: TGTGCCAGCAGCTTGGGTGGCCGGGATTCACCCCTCCACTTT. It yields the protein CASSLGGRDSPLHF.

The chain employs TRBV29-1 and TRBJ2-1; D may be TRBD1 (5 bases). Deletions cut 4 bases from V and 2 bases from J, with 9 bases between. The CDR3 contains 13 residues. Germline V gives CDR1 SQVTM, CDR2 ANQGSEA. CDR3: CSVGQITYNEQFF. The CDR3 bases are TGCAGCGTTGGACAGATTACCTACAATGAGCAGTTCTTC.

This clonotype was detected a few times. V and J are TRBV20-1 and TRBJ1-4, with D uncertain. Trimming took 5 bases from V and 4 from J, leaving 11 bases between them. CDR1 and CDR2 from the germline V gene are DFQATT and SNEGSKA (reference sequence). This CDR3 has 13 residues. DNA for the CDR3: TGCAGTGCTCCGGCGAATAGTAATGAAAAACTGTTTTTT. Translated: CSAPANSNEKLFF.

The chain carries TRBV12-3 or TRBV12-4 and TRBJ2-7, with D uncertain. The CDR3 is 12 amino acids. The V end lost 3 bases, the J end lost 5 bases, and 8 bases lay between the germline ends. The CDR3, as DNA: TGTGCCAGCAGTTTCGAGGTGGACGAGCAGTACTTC. Translated, it gives CASSFEVDEQYF.

This clonotype has only a few counts. The CDR3 DNA reads as TGCAGTGCTAGAGTTACAGGGTACACTGAAGCTTTCTTT. Translation gives CSARVTGYTEAFF. The chain combines TRBV20-1 with TRBJ1-1, with D maybe TRBD1 (6 bases). The CDR3 contains 13 residues. Germline V gene lookup returns CDR1 DFQATT and CDR2 SNEGSKA (reference sequence). Trimming pared 1 base from V and 3 bases from J, leaving 9 bases between.

This clonotype was seen ten or more times. V usage is TRBV9 and J usage is TRBJ1-1, with 7 bases that match TRBD1. J lost 2 bases, V lost 2 bases, and 6 bases had no gene match. Germline loops: CDR1 SGDLS, CDR2 YYNGEE. CDR3 length: 15 residues. This chain's CDR3 is CASSVGYRGNTEAFF. CDR3 bases: TGTGCCAGCAGCGTCGGTTACAGGGGTAACACTGAAGCTTTCTTT.

This clonotype was detected many times. The chain couples TRBV19 to TRBJ1-1; TRBD1 is a possible D gene (6 bases). The CDR3 sequence is 15 residues long. Germline V gene lookup returns CDR1 LNHDA and CDR2 SQIVND (reference sequence). V was pared by 6 bases and J by 0 bases, with 14 bases between. The CDR3 region is CASSEVRGMNTEAFF. CDR3 bases: TGTGCCAGTAGCGAAGTCAGGGGAATGAACACTGAAGCTTTCTTT.

The chain is built from TRBV3-1 and TRBJ2-3, with 10 bases that match TRBD1. Germline V CDR1 and CDR2: LGHDT, YNNKEL (reference sequence). This CDR3 contains 14 residues. The V gene end was trimmed by 6 bases and the J gene end by 3 bases; junction bases not matched to a gene: 3. CDR3 region: CASRDRGKTDTQYF. The CDR3 DNA reads TGTGCCAGCAGGGACAGGGGGAAGACAGATACGCAGTATTTT.

This clonotype has just a few counts. The genes are TRBV19 and TRBJ1-5; the D is unclear. The V and J ends lost 3 bases and 0 bases respectively, with 18 bases between them. CDR3 length: 18 residues. Germline V gives CDR1 LNHDA, CDR2 SQIVND (reference sequence). The CDR3 is CASSMRAQVGYSNQPQHF. The CDR3 nucleotides read TGTGCCAGTAGTATGAGAGCGCAAGTCGGATATAGCAATCAGCCCCAGCATTTT.